Presented here are 24 T cell receptor beta chains from one specimen sequenced in a study of T-cell memory formation after mild COVID-19. TCRdb reanalysed the 5' RACE reads using MiXCR and keeps one entry per CDR3 protein. The sample lists 400,000 to 450,000 distinct CDR3 sequences; 18% were seen once. Specimen: PBMCs or a T cell subset sorted from them (not recorded which). The source of these receptors is a man in his late teens or twenties who had mild COVID-19 (a few samples of this study predate the infection). Cell type and time point are not known.

The chain has TRBV7-2 and TRBJ1-2; 7 bases are a match to TRBD1. Looked up from germline, CDR1 is SGHTA and CDR2 is FQGNSA. The CDR3 sequence is 15 residues long. V shed 3 bases and J 5 bases; nucleotides not matched to a gene: 9. In nucleotides, the CDR3 is TGTGCCAGCAGCTTCTTGACAGGGCCAGAATATGGCTACACCTTC. This translates into CASSFLTGPEYGYTF.

This clonotype was counted ten times or more. J is TRBJ2-1 and V is TRBV5-1; 8 nucleotides line up with TRBD1. This CDR3 has 17 residues. CDR1 is SGHRS and CDR2 is YFSETQ in the germline V gene. The trim removed 0 bases at V and 0 bases at J, leaving 5 bases unmatched. CDR3 nucleotide sequence: TGCGCCAGCAGCTTGGCCGCTACAGGGGGCTCCTACAATGAGCAGTTCTTC. Protein: CASSLAATGGSYNEQFF.

This chain uses TRBV7-2 with TRBJ2-2; D is ambiguous. This CDR3 comprises 12 residues. V gave up 4 bases and J gave up 7 bases, with 7 bases separating them. Germline loops: CDR1 SGHTA, CDR2 FQGNSA. This CDR3 is CASSSYGGELFF. The CDR3 DNA sequence: TGTGCCAGCAGCTCCTATGGCGGGGAGCTGTTTTTT. Combining the CDR3 with reference TRBV7-2 and TRBJ2-2 gives the whole variable domain GAGVSQSPSNKVTEKGKDVELRCDPISGHTALYWYRQSLGQGLEFLIYFQGNSAPDKSGLPSDRFSAERTGGSVSTLTIQRTQQEDSAVYLCASSSYGGELFFGEGSRLTVL.

This clonotype was observed a handful of times. CDR3 in amino acids: CASSPDRAHEAFF. The DNA of the CDR3 is TGTGCCAGCTCACCAGACAGGGCCCATGAAGCTTTCTTT. V gene TRBV18 combines with J gene TRBJ1-1; TRBD1 matches 7 bases. The CDR3 consists of 13 residues. The V gene end was trimmed by 2 bases and the J gene end by 7 bases; junction bases not matched to a gene: 4. Germline V CDR1 and CDR2: KGHSH, LQKENI.

The chain has TRBV7-9 and TRBJ1-6, with TRBD1 as a possible D gene (5 bases). The CDR3 extends over 17 amino acids. CDR1 and CDR2 (germline): SEHNR, FQNEAQ (reference sequence). The V end was cut by 5 bases, the J end by 2 bases, with 16 bases between. CDR3 sequence: CASSPGGANAYNSPLHF. In DNA form, the CDR3 reads TGTGCCAGCAGCCCCGGAGGGGCCAACGCCTATAATTCACCCCTCCACTTT.

This clonotype was picked up a small number of times. The chain's CDR3 is CASSPSRNTIYF. As DNA, the CDR3 is TGTGCCAGCAGCCCGAGCCGAAACACCATATATTTT. The J gene is TRBJ1-3, the V gene TRBV7-2; D not resolved. Trimming took 5 bases from V and 5 from J, leaving 7 bases between them. CDR1 is SGHTA, CDR2 FQGNSA, per germline. The CDR3 sequence is 12 residues long.

The chain employs TRBV7-2 and TRBJ1-1, with D tentatively TRBD1 (6 bases). Per the germline V gene, CDR1 is SGHTA and CDR2 is FQGNSA. The CDR3 totals 14 residues. Trimming cost V 3 bases and J 3 bases, with 11 bases left between them. The CDR3 coding sequence is TGTGCCAGCAGCTTCCAGGGGCCGGACACTGAAGCTTTCTTT. Amino acid sequence: CASSFQGPDTEAFF.

This clonotype was picked up a small number of times. This chain's CDR3 is CASYWDSSYNEQFF. In DNA form, the CDR3 reads TGCGCCAGCTACTGGGACAGCTCCTACAATGAGCAGTTCTTC. The chain employs TRBV5-1 and TRBJ2-1, with 7 bases that match TRBD1. The trim removed 7 bases at V and 0 bases at J, leaving 4 bases unmatched. The V gene's germline CDR1 is SGHRS and CDR2 YFSETQ. CDR3 length equals 14 residues.

The chain recombines TRBV12-3 or TRBV12-4 with TRBJ2-2, with D tentatively TRBD1 (6 bases). V was trimmed by 5 bases and J by 4 bases, leaving 17 bases between them. The CDR3 spans 16 residues. CDR3 sequence: CASSPKMAGVTGELFF. CDR3 sequence (DNA): TGTGCCAGCAGTCCCAAGATGGCAGGGGTCACCGGGGAGCTGTTTTTT.

There are a few counts of this clonotype. This CDR3 is CASSHGPNGELFF. The CDR3 DNA reads as TGTGCCAGCAGCCACGGACCGAACGGGGAGCTGTTTTTT. The chain uses TRBV7-2 and TRBJ2-2, with unresolved D. Germline V gives CDR1 SGHTA, CDR2 FQGNSA. V was clipped by 5 bases and J by 7 bases, with 11 bases between them. CDR3 length: 13 residues.

This sequence joins TRBV23-1 and TRBJ2-7, with unresolved D. TRBV23-1 is filed as an ORF, its function uncertain. The CDR3 spans 14 residues. V was shortened by 5 bases and J by 3 bases, with 14 bases between the two germline ends. In nucleotides, the CDR3 is TGCGCCAGCAGTTCGCCGGGCCTAGACTACGAGCAGTACGTC. This gives the protein CASSSPGLDYEQYV.

V is TRBV4-1 and J is TRBJ2-6; 8 bases match TRBD1. The CDR3 runs 20 residues. The ends lost 1 base at V and 0 bases at J; junction bases unmatched: 11. Per the germline V gene, CDR1 is MGHRA and CDR2 is YSYEKL. CDR3 amino acids: CASSQGSWTGSFSGANVLTF. Here the CDR3 DNA reads TGCGCCAGCAGCCAAGGCTCATGGACAGGGAGCTTCTCTGGGGCCAACGTCCTGACTTTC.

For the CDR3, the DNA is TGTGCCAGCAGCCTAAGGGCCGAGCAGTACTTC. It specifies CASSLRAEQYF. The chain links TRBV7-9 to TRBJ2-7; D is uncertain. The CDR3 has 11 amino acids. V gave up 5 bases and J gave up 6 bases, with 8 bases separating them. Germline V gene sequence: CDR1 SEHNR, CDR2 FQNEAQ (reference sequence).

The CDR3 region is CASSFTGPVEQYF. DNA for the CDR3: TGCGCCAGCAGCTTCACAGGGCCTGTCGAGCAGTACTTC. The rearrangement uses TRBV5-1 and TRBJ2-7; TRBD1 is a possible D gene (6 bases). This CDR3 is built from 13 residues. Germline-derived CDR1 and CDR2 are SGHRS and YFSETQ. The V gene lost 2 bases and the J gene lost 6 bases, with 12 bases spanning the gap.

This clonotype occurred a few times. This chain connects TRBV29-1 to TRBJ2-3; D call uncertain. V was cut by 7 bases and J by 1 base, with 6 bases left in between. This CDR3 has 11 amino acids. Germline CDR1 and CDR2: SQVTM and ANQGSEA. CDR3 loop: CSALRTDTQYF. The CDR3 DNA sequence: TGCAGCGCCTTACGCACAGATACGCAGTATTTT.

This chain joins TRBV5-4 and TRBJ2-7; TRBD1 might be the D (6 bases). Germline loops: CDR1 SGHNT, CDR2 YYREEE (reference sequence). V shed 0 bases and J shed 5 bases, with 9 bases lying between them. The CDR3 sequence is 13 residues long. The CDR3 here is CASSLVGAHEQYV. The CDR3 nucleotides are TGTGCCAGCAGCTTGGTGGGGGCTCACGAGCAGTACGTC.

This clonotype was seen a few times. The chain combines TRBV7-9 with TRBJ1-5; D not resolved. CDR1 SEHNR and CDR2 FQNEAQ come from the germline V gene (reference sequence). V shed 3 bases and J shed 6 bases, with 6 bases lying between them. The CDR3 sequence is 12 residues long. The CDR3 bases are TGTGCCAGCAGCTTGGGTACTCAGCCCCAGCATTTT. Protein product: CASSLGTQPQHF.

The chain is built from TRBV29-1 and TRBJ1-2; TRBD1 matches 7 bases. Germline V lookup: CDR1 SQVTM, CDR2 ANQGSEA. V shed 0 bases and J 2 bases; nucleotides not matched to a gene: 0. The CDR3 is 13 residues long. The CDR3 loop is CSVEDRGNYGYTF. CDR3 DNA: TGCAGCGTTGAAGACAGGGGGAACTATGGCTACACCTTC. Based on the CDR3 plus reference TRBV29-1 and TRBJ1-2, the full variable domain is SAVISQKPSRDICQRGTSLTIQCQVDSQVTMMFWYRQQPGQSLTLIATANQGSEATYESGFVIDKFPISRPNLTFSTLTVSNMSPEDSSIYLCSVEDRGNYGYTFGSGTRLTVV.

This clonotype was seen many times. This sequence joins TRBV4-3 and TRBJ2-5, with 7 nucleotides matching TRBD2. The CDR3 contains 15 residues. Germline V lookup: CDR1 LGHNA, CDR2 YSLEER. V shed 5 bases, J shed 2 bases, and the junction held 8 bases outside the gene matches. CDR3 nucleotides: TGCGCCAGCAGCAGTCAACGCGGGGGTCAAGAGACCCAGTACTTC. This translates into CASSSQRGGQETQYF.

The rearrangement joins TRBV5-1 to TRBJ2-7; D ambiguous. V was trimmed by 3 bases and J by 1 base, leaving 11 bases between them. Germline V CDR1 and CDR2: SGHRS, YFSETQ. The CDR3 totals 14 residues. The CDR3 coding sequence is TGCGCCAGCAGCTCCATGACTGGTTCCTACGAGCAGTACGTC. Translated: CASSSMTGSYEQYV.

The chain links TRBV12-3 or TRBV12-4 to TRBJ2-5, with 9 bases matching TRBD1. The CDR3 runs to 16 residues. J gave up 5 bases and V 0 bases, and 7 bases lay outside the gene matches. In DNA, the CDR3 is TGTGCCAGCAGTTTAGCCCGGGACAGGGCGTCGGAGACCCAGTACTTC. It codes for CASSLARDRASETQYF.

This clonotype occurred a few times. The V and J genes are TRBV29-1 and TRBJ1-1, with 12 bases that match TRBD1. J gave up 6 bases and V 6 bases, and 5 bases lay outside the gene matches. Germline-derived CDR1 and CDR2 are SQVTM and ANQGSEA. This CDR3 is 13 amino acids long. In DNA form, the CDR3 reads TGCAGCGTAGCGGGACAGGGGGCCTCTGAAGCTTTCTTT. Its translation is CSVAGQGASEAFF.

The chain couples TRBV12-3 or TRBV12-4 to TRBJ2-1; possibly TRBD1 for D (5 bases). CDR3 size: 18 residues. V was shortened by 3 bases and J by 6 bases, with 24 bases between the two germline ends. The CDR3 DNA follows: TGTGCCAGCAGTTTTATGGTATACGGCAGGGAAGTGGCCAATGAGCAGTTCTTC. Its translation: CASSFMVYGREVANEQFF.

The DNA of the CDR3 is TGCGCCAGCAGCCAAGATCTGGGACAAATAAATGGCTACACCTTC. Translation gives CASSQDLGQINGYTF. The rearrangement uses TRBV4-3 and TRBJ1-2; perhaps TRBD1 as D (6 bases). Trimming stripped 0 bases from V and 6 bases from J, with 14 bases between. CDR1 is LGHNA and CDR2 is YSLEER in the germline V gene. The CDR3 covers 15 residues.